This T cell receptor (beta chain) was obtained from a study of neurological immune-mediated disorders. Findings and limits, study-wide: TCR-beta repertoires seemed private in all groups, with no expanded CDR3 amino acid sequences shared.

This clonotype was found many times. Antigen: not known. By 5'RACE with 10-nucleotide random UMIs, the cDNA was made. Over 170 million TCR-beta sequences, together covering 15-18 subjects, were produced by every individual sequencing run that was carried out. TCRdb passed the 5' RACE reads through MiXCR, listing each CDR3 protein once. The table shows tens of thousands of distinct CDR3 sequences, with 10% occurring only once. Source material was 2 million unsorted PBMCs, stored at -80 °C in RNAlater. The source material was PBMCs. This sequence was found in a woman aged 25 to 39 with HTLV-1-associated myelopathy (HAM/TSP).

The DNA of the CDR3 is TGCGCCAGCAGCTTGACAGGGAGTGAGCAGTTCTTC. This codes for CASSLTGSEQFF. The rearrangement links TRBV5-1 to TRBJ2-1; D perhaps matches TRBD1 (6 bases). There are 12 residues in the CDR3. Germline CDR1 SGHRS, CDR2 YFSETQ. Between the trimmed V and J ends, which lost 1 base and 9 bases, there was a span of 8 bases.